This record covers a single T cell receptor beta chain. Recovered status applied to Cohort 3 donors who had two consecutive negative PCRs. It also applied to those with clearance or with symptom resolution. Germline V gene data show CDR1 as MNHNY and CDR2 as SVGAGI (reference sequence). This CDR3 is built from 20 residues. Trimming shortened V by 6 bases and J by 10 bases, and 39 bases separated the two germline ends. The data stem from a study of blood T cell repertoires in COVID-19. Study summary: COVID-19 samples collected from the United States, Italy and Spain covered acute and convalescent phases.

The table came from immunoSEQ multiplex PCR; TCRdb's copy has only in-frame clones and leaves some out. The sample lists roughly 250,000 clones, 80% to 95% occurring once. This TCR derives from a woman between 18 and 30 years old who had recovered from COVID-19. The source material was PBMCs or T cells enriched from blood (not recorded which). V is TRBV6-6 and J is TRBJ1-1; D unclear. The CDR3 bases are TGTGCCAGCAGCCACCTAATGGGAGTAGGTCCCAGGTCCGCCGGACTATCAGCTTTCTTT. Protein: CASSHLMGVGPRSAGLSAFF.